The present T cell receptor (beta chain) was sequenced within a study of cytomegalovirus exposure and HLA in healthy donors (dated by TCRdb to the late 2010s). Context from the whole study: According to a later analysis, one platform produced both the approximately 110 validation repertoires and the 620 or so repertoires of the first cohort. The study combined high-throughput TCR immunosequencing, statistical association of individual TCRs with disease status, and machine learning to predict cytomegalovirus infection status. The study aimed to test whether cataloging public T cell receptors could reveal signatures of past pathogen exposure. In addition to the first cohort of approximately 650 subjects, a separate validation cohort of some 120 different subjects was used. The research as a whole found: The authors suggested that the approach could potentially be extended to other disease states and immunological phenotypes. The validation cohort had no HLA typing available for a later analysis, so co-occurrence within that cohort was assessed over all 130 or so repertoires. The study listed 170 or so TCR beta chains as associated with cytomegalovirus. Cytomegalovirus status was reported to be diagnosed by the classifier with high specificity and sensitivity in both the original and validation cohorts. A few of the identified cytomegalovirus-associated TCR beta chains were confirmed in vitro to be specific for cytomegalovirus antigens. Most TCR sequences were seen in very few donors, while some public TCRs were found in many individuals. Subsequent analysis determined that TCRs grouped into clusters in the first cohort also showed a tendency toward co-occurrence across the 90 to 150 validation repertoires, and approximately 94% of cluster scores exceeded 0.

The library relied on the immunoSEQ multiplex PCR assay. The authors' pipeline ran thus. To diagnose cytomegalovirus status from the catalog of TCR beta chain sequences, a statistical classification framework was built. This immuneACCESS table, as held by TCRdb, lists in-frame sequences with V and J called but not all clones. Of the missing ones, under half trace to an unresolved V gene in checked studies; the others have no known cause. D and trimming come from the DNA, and the V and J calls and clone size come from that table. The sample table lists 89,000 or so clones, 93% of them with a count of one. The ten top clones hold approximately 1.1% of the sample. Its CDR3 holds 15 amino acids, cysteine through phenylalanine. Only the CDR3 DNA stays, 45 bases, in frame from base 1. CDR1 and CDR2, per the germline V gene, are MNHEY and SVGAGI. Germline trimming amounts to 6 bases on V and 0 bases on J, with 4 as the count of junction bases outside the gene matches.

Comments on this clone: The specificity of this receptor is unknown. The sample holds no much larger clone one base away, and base qualities are not on file.

Donors formed part of the validation cohort, which comprised about 130 subjects and was distinct from the first cohort of several hundred subjects. The origin of this receptor is a woman aged 25 to 39 in good health and CMV-seropositive. In this chain, TRBV6-5 is recombined with TRBJ1-3; TRBD1 lines up with 8 middle nucleotides. The sequenced sample consisted of PBMCs. The nucleotide sequence reads as follows: TGTGCCAGCAGACAGACAGGGGCCTCTGGAAACACCATATATTTT. It encodes CASRQTGASGNTIYF.